One sample yielded the 14 T cell receptor beta chains listed below, sequenced in a study of T cell responses to AZD1222 COVID-19 vaccine. Clones were read by immunoSEQ multiplex PCR, and TCRdb kept only the in-frame ones, dropping some. This sample has tens of thousands of clones, with 90% found just once. Sequenced here: peripheral blood, sampled on day 0 of AZD1222 vaccination. The receptor set was obtained from an adult in good health.

The CDR3: CASSPGAPQETQYF. In DNA form, the CDR3 reads TGTGCCAGTAGTCCCGGGGCCCCCCAAGAGACCCAGTACTTC. The chain carries TRBV19 and TRBJ2-5; D could derive from TRBD1 or TRBD2 (5 bases each). Between the trimmed V and J ends, which lost 5 bases and 1 base, there was a span of 11 bases. The CDR3 consists of 14 residues. Germline CDR1 reads LNHDA; CDR2 reads SQIVND (reference sequence).

This sequence joins TRBV3-1 (or the pseudogene TRBV3-2) and TRBJ1-3; D may be TRBD1 (5 bases). The germline CDR1 and CDR2 sequences are LGHDT and YNNKEL (reference sequence). V lost 3 bases to trimming and J lost 0 bases, with 15 bases between them. The CDR3 runs to 17 residues. CDR3 sequence: CASSHYWGPYSGNTIYF. The CDR3 DNA sequence: TGTGCCAGCAGCCATTACTGGGGACCTTACTCTGGAAACACCATATATTTT.

This chain links TRBV5-8 with TRBJ1-4; TRBD1 matches at 9 bases. The germline gives CDR1 SGHTS, CDR2 YDEGEE. The CDR3 loop spans 17 amino acids. The ends lost 3 bases at V and 0 bases at J; junction bases unmatched: 6. CDR3 amino acids: CASSSGQGGATNEKLFF. The CDR3 coding sequence is TGTGCCAGCAGCTCGGGACAGGGCGGGGCAACTAATGAAAAACTGTTTTTT.

The V gene is TRBV9, the J gene TRBJ2-1; 8 positions match TRBD2. The CDR3 covers 15 residues. The J segment lost 1 base and the V segment lost 4 bases, leaving 4 bases of the junction unmatched. Germline lookup yields CDR1 SGDLS and CDR2 YYNGEE. This CDR3 is CASSQTGGSYNEQFF. The CDR3 bases are TGTGCCAGCAGCCAAACGGGGGGGTCCTACAATGAGCAGTTCTTC.

This sequence joins TRBV14 and TRBJ2-3; perhaps TRBD1 as D (8 bases). Trimming stripped 5 bases from V and 6 bases from J, with 18 bases between. CDR1 SGHDN and CDR2 FVKESK come from the germline V gene. The CDR3 has 15 amino acids. CDR3 protein: CASSFGQGGIDTQYF. DNA of the CDR3: TGTGCCAGCAGCTTCGGACAGGGAGGGATCGATACGCAGTATTTT.

The V call is TRBV20-1, the J call TRBJ2-7; D gene ambiguous. Trimming took 6 bases from V and 2 from J, leaving 8 bases between them. CDR3 size: 11 residues. Germline V gene data show CDR1 as DFQATT and CDR2 as SNEGSKA (reference sequence). DNA for the CDR3: TGCAGTGCCAACTCTGCCTACGAGCAGTACTTC. Its translation is CSANSAYEQYF.

The chain recombines TRBV28 with TRBJ2-7; tentative D call: TRBD1 (6 bases). The CDR3 length is 12 residues. From germline, CDR1 is MDHEN and CDR2 SYDVKM. Trimming took 8 bases from V and 6 from J, leaving 14 bases between them. The CDR3 protein is CASGGGKVEQYF. The CDR3 DNA sequence: TGTGCCAGCGGGGGCGGAAAGGTCGAGCAGTACTTC.

V usage is TRBV5-5 and J usage is TRBJ1-3, with D possibly being TRBD1 (6 bases). The CDR3 is 14 residues long. Trimming left V 4 bases short and J 3 bases short, with 11 bases between. Germline values: CDR1 SGHKS, CDR2 YYEKEE (reference sequence). The CDR3 spells CASSRGQFGNTIYF. In DNA form, the CDR3 reads TGTGCCAGCAGCCGTGGACAGTTTGGAAACACCATATATTTT.

The chain carries TRBV7-2 and TRBJ2-1; 10 bases map to TRBD2. There are 17 residues in the CDR3. The trim removed 5 bases at V and 7 bases at J, leaving 14 bases unmatched. Germline values: CDR1 SGHTA, CDR2 FQGNSA. The CDR3: CASSLTSGGARRNEQFF. The CDR3 region has the DNA TGTGCCAGCAGCCTTACAAGCGGGGGGGCCAGGAGGAATGAGCAGTTCTTC.

The V gene is TRBV28, the J gene TRBJ2-2; maybe TRBD1 (6 bases). The CDR3 loop spans 15 amino acids. From germline, CDR1 is MDHEN and CDR2 SYDVKM. Deletions cut 3 bases from V and 4 bases from J, with 12 bases between. The CDR3 DNA sequence: TGTGCCAGCAGTTTGCCTACAGGGAGCACCGGGGAGCTGTTTTTT. Its protein is CASSLPTGSTGELFF.

V usage is TRBV4-1 and J usage is TRBJ2-7; 9 bases match TRBD2. This CDR3 comprises 17 residues. The trim removed 1 base at V and 2 bases at J, leaving 9 bases unmatched. Germline V gene lookup returns CDR1 MGHRA and CDR2 YSYEKL. The CDR3 is CASSQGHRTSVTYEQYF. CDR3 nucleotide sequence: TGCGCCAGCAGCCAAGGACATAGGACTAGCGTAACCTACGAGCAGTACTTC.

The rearrangement links TRBV5-4 to TRBJ2-1, with 8 bases fitting TRBD2. V dropped 1 base and J dropped 7; count of bases not matched to a gene: 1. The CDR3 length is 13 residues. CDR1 is SGHNT and CDR2 is YYREEE in the germline V gene (reference sequence). CDR3 region: CASSLTGGNEQFF. The CDR3 nucleotides read TGTGCCAGCAGCTTGACGGGGGGGAATGAGCAGTTCTTC.

This clone appeared once. The chain joins TRBV9 to TRBJ2-1; 8 nucleotides agree with TRBD1. There are 14 residues in the CDR3. Per germline, CDR1 SGDLS and CDR2 YYNGEE. After removal of 3 bases from V and 5 bases from J, the junction contained 4 bases not matched to a gene. The CDR3, as DNA: TGTGCCAGCAGCGAAACAGGGGGGAACAATGAGCAGTTCTTC. This codes for CASSETGGNNEQFF.

This chain joins TRBV5-1 and TRBJ1-1; 8 nucleotides align to TRBD1. This CDR3 region has 15 residues. Trimming took 3 bases from V and 0 from J; bases not matched to a gene: 4. Germline V gives CDR1 SGHRS, CDR2 YFSETQ. The CDR3 sequence: CASSSTGGMNTEAFF. CDR3 sequence (DNA): TGCGCCAGCAGCTCCACAGGGGGTATGAACACTGAAGCTTTCTTT.